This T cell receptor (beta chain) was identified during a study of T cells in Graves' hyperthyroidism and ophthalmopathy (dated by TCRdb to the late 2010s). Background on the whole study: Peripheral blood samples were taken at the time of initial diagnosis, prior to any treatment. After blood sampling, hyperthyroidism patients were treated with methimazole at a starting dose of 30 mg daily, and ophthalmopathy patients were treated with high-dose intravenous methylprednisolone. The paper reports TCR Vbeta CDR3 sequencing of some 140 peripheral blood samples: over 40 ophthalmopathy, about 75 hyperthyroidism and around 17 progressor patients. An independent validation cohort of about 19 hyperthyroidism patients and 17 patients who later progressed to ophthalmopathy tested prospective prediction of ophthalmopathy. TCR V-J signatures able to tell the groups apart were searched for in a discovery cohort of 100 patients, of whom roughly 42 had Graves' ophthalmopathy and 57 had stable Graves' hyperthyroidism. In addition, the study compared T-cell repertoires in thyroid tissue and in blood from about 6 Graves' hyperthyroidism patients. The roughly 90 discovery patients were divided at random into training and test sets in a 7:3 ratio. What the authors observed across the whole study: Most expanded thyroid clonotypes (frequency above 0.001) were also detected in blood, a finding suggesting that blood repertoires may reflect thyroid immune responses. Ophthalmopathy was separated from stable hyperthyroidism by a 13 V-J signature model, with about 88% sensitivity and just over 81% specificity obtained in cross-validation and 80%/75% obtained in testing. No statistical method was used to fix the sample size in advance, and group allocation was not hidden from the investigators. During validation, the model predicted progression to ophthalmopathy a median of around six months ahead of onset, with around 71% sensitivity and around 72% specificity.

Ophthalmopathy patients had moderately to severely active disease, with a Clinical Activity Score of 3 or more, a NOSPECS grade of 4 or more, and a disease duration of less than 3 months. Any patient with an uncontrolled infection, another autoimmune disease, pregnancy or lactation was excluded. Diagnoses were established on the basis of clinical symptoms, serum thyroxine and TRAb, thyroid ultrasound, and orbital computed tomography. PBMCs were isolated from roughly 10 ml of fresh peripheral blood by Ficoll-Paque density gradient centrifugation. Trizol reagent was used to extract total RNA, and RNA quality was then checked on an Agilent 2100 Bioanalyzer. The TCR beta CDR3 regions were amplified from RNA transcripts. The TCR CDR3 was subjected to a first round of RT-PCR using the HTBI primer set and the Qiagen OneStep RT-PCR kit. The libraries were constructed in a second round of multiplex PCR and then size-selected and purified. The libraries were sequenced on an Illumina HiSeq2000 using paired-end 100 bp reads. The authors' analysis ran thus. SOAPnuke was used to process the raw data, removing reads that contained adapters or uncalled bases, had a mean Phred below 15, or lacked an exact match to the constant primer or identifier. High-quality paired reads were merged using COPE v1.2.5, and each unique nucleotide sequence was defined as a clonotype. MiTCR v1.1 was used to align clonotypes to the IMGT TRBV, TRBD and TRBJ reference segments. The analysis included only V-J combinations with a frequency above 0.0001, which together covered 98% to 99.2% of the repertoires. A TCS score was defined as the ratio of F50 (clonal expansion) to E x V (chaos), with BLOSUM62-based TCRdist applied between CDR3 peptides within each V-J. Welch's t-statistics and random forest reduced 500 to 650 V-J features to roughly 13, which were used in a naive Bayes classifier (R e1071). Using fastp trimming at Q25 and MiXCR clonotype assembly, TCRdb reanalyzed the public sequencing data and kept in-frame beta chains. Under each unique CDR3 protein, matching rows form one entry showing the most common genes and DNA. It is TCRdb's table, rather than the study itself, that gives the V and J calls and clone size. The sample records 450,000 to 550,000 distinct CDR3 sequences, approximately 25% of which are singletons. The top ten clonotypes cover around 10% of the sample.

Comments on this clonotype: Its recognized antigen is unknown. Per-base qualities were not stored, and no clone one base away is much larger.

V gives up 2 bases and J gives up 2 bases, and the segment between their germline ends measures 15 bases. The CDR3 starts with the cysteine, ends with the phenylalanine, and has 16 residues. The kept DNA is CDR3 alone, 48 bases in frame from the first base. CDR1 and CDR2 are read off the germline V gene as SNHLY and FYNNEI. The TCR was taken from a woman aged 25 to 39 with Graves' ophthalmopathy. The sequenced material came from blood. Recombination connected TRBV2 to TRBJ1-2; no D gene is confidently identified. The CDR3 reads CASSESGGRTNYGYTF. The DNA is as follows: TGTGCCAGCAGTGAAAGCGGTGGCAGAACCAACTATGGCTACACCTTC.